Reported below is one T cell receptor beta chain. The antigen is not known. The data stem from a study of beta chain features in type 1 diabetes. Study conclusions and caveats: When Type 1 diabetes patients were examined, their TCRB CDR3s proved moderately but significantly shorter in all four CD4+ subsets.

Reverse transcribing all isolated RNA meant expressed TCRB transcripts were sequenced. The average read count of naive, central memory and regulatory T cell samples was around 3.8 million. The table came from immunoSEQ multiplex PCR; TCRdb's copy has only in-frame clones and leaves some out. Found here are fewer than 400,000 clones, around 8.5% of them singletons; the top ten hold approximately 1%. Stem cell-like memory, regulatory, central memory and naive CD4+ cells were sorted via CD45RO/CCR7/CD25/CD127/CD95/CD27. CDR3 length equals 15 residues. Germline V gene data show CDR1 as MNHEY and CDR2 as SVGAGI. V was clipped by 2 bases and J by 3 bases, with 11 bases between them.

The genes are TRBV6-5 and TRBJ2-1; tentatively, D is TRBD1 (6 bases). The sequencing sample was made of central memory CD4+ T cells from blood. This sequence originates from a man aged 25-40 years with type 1 diabetes. CDR3 nucleotide sequence: TGTGCCAGCAGTTACAACAGGGCGATCTACAATGAGCAGTTCTTC. Its translation is CASSYNRAIYNEQFF.